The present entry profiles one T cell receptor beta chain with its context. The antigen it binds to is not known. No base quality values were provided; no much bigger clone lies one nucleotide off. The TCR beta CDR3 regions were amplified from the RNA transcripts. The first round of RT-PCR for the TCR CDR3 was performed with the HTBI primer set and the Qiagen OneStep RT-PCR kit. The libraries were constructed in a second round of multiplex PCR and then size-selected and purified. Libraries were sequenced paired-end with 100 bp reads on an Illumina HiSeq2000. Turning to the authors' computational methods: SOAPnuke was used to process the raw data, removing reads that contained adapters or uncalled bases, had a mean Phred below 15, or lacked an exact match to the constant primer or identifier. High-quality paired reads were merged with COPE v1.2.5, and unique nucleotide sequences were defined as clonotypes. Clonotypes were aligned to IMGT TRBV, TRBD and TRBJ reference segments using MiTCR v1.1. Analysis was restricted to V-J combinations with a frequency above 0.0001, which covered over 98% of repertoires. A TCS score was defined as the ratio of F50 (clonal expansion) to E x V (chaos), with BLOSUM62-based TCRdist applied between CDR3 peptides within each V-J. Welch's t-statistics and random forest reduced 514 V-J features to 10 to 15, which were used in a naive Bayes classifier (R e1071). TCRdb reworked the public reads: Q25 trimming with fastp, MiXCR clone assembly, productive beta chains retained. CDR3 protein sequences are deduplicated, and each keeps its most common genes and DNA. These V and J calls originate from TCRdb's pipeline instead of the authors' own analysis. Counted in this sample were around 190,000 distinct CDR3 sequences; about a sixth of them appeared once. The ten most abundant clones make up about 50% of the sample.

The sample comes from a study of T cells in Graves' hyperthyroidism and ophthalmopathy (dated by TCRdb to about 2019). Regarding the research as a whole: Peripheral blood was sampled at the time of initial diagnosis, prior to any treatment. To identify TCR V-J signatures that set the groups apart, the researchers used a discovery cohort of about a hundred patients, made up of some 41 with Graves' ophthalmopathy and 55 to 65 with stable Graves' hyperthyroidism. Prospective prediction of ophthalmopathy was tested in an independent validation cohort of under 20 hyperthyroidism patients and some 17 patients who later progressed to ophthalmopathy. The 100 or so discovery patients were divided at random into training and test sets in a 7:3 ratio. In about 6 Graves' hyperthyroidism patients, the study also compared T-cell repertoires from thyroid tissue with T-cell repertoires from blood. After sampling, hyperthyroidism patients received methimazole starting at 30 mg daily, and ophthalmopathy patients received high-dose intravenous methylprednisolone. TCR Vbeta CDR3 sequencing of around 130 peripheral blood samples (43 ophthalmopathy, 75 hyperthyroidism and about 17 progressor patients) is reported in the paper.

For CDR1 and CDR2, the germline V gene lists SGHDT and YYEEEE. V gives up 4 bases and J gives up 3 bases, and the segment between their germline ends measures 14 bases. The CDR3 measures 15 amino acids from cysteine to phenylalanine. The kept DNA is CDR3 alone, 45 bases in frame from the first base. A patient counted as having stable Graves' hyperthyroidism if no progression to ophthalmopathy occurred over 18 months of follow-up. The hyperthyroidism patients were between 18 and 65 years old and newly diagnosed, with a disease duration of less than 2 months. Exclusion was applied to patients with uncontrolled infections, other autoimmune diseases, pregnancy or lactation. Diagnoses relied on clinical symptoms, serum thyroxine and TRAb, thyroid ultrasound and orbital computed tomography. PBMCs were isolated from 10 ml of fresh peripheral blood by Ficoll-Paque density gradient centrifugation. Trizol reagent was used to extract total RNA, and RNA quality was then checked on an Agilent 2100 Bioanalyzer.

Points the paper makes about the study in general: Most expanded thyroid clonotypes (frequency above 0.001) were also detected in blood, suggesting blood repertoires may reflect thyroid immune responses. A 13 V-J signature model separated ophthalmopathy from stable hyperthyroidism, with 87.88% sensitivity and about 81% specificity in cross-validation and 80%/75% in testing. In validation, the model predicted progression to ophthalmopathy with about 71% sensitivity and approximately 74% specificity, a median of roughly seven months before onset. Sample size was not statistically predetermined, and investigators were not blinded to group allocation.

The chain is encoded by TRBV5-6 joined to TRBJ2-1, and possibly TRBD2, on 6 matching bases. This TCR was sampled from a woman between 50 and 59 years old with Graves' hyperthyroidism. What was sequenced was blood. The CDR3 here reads CASSQTGLNYNEQFF. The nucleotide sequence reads TGTGCCAGCAGCCAAACGGGACTTAACTACAATGAGCAGTTCTTC.